This T cell receptor beta chain stems from a study of Ad26.COV2.S vaccination and SARS-CoV-2 variants. General study results and limits: It is possible that the TCR breadth and depth analyses underestimated the total T cell responses. Placebo recipients trailed vaccine recipients in spike-specific TCR breadth. Non-spike TCR breadth did not differ much between vaccine and placebo recipients. Once vaccination had occurred, spike-specific CD8+ and CD4+ T cell responses reportedly showed substantial breadth.

Notes on this clone: The antigen is unknown.

Assay: immunoSEQ multiplex PCR; the TCRdb copy retains only in-frame clones and omits some. Counted here are some 180,000 clones, approximately 88% occurring once; the ten biggest clones make up about 5.9%. Sequences were derived from peripheral blood, sampled after recovery from COVID-19. The source of this sequence is a human donor who had recovered from COVID-19.

CDR3 sequence: CASSKAETQYF. CDR3 nucleotides: TGTGCTTCCAGTAAAGCAGAGACCCAGTACTTC. This sequence joins TRBV19 and TRBJ2-5, with unresolved D. Germline-derived CDR1 and CDR2 are LNHDA and SQIVND (reference sequence). The CDR3 is made up of 11 amino acids.